Following are 25 T cell receptor beta chains from one sample sequenced in a study of T cell responses to AZD1222 COVID-19 vaccine (dated by TCRdb to the early 2020s). Explained via the paper, the time point label denotes: baseline before first vaccination. Libraries were prepared through the immunoSEQ multiplex PCR assay. TCRdb re-hosts the immuneACCESS table, in-frame sequences only. Its copies lack some clones; in the studies checked, an unresolved V gene accounts for under half of them, and the cause for the rest is not known. The sample table contains about 130,000 clones; only one count was recorded for 86% of them. The ten largest clones capture roughly 12% of the sample. The sequencing used peripheral blood, collected on day 0 of AZD1222 vaccination. Receptors originate from an adult in good health.

The genes are TRBV27 and TRBJ1-4, with TRBD1 as a possible D gene (5 bases). Germline V gene sequence: CDR1 MNHEY, CDR2 SMNVEV (reference sequence). Trimming shortened V by 1 base and J by 7 bases, and 10 bases separated the two germline ends. The length of the CDR3 is 14 residues. The CDR3 is CASSLWGEGEKLFF. The CDR3 DNA reads as TGTGCCAGCAGTTTATGGGGGGAGGGTGAAAAACTGTTTTTT.

The chain combines TRBV28 with TRBJ2-7, with a possible D match to TRBD1 (6 bases). The V end was cut by 6 bases, the J end by 3 bases, with 15 bases between. Germline V CDR1 and CDR2: MDHEN, SYDVKM. This CDR3 is built from 14 residues. The chain's CDR3 is CASSTAGGSYEQYF. The CDR3 region has the DNA TGTGCCAGCAGCACCGCTGGGGGCAGCTACGAGCAGTACTTC.

V usage is TRBV5-1 and J usage is TRBJ1-3; D remains unclear. Trimming stripped 0 bases from V and 0 bases from J, with 7 bases between. The CDR3 has 15 amino acids. Looked up from germline, CDR1 is SGHRS and CDR2 is YFSETQ. The CDR3 nucleotides are TGCGCCAGCAGCTTGGCGTCCAGCTCTGGAAACACCATATATTTT. Protein product: CASSLASSSGNTIYF. The whole variable domain, filled in from reference TRBV5-1 and TRBJ1-3, reads KAGVTQTPRYLIKTRGQQVTLSCSPISGHRSVSWYQQTPGQGLQFLFEYFSETQRNKGNFPGRFSGRQFSNSRSEMNVSTLELGDSALYLCASSLASSSGNTIYFGEGSWLTVV.

The chain is built from TRBV5-4 and TRBJ1-1; D is possibly TRBD1 (5 bases). V was shortened by 5 bases and J by 0 bases, with 11 bases between the two germline ends. This CDR3 is 14 amino acids long. Germline values: CDR1 SGHNT, CDR2 YYREEE (reference sequence). CDR3 region: CASRLQGMNTEAFF. CDR3 coding DNA: TGTGCCAGCAGACTCCAGGGTATGAACACTGAAGCTTTCTTT.

This clone was counted a single time. CDR3 loop: CASSITSGRPDTQYF. CDR3 coding DNA: TGTGCCAGCAGCATCACTAGCGGGAGGCCAGATACGCAGTATTTT. The genes are TRBV3-1 (or the pseudogene TRBV3-2) and TRBJ2-3, with 12 bases matching TRBD2. CDR1 is LGHDT, CDR2 YNNKEL, per germline (reference sequence). The CDR3 runs 15 residues. The V segment lost 5 bases and the J segment 4 bases; nucleotides outside the gene matches: 4.

The chain links TRBV5-4 to TRBJ2-7; D is possibly TRBD1 (6 bases). Germline V CDR1 and CDR2: SGHNT, YYREEE (reference sequence). V dropped 7 bases and J dropped 2 bases, with 19 bases sitting between them. The CDR3 has 15 amino acids. The CDR3 DNA follows: TGTGCCAGCCACGGAACCGGGACACAGGCCTACGAGCAGTACTTC. As protein: CASHGTGTQAYEQYF.

The rearrangement joins TRBV7-3 to TRBJ2-3; 9 bases align to TRBD2. The trim removed 5 bases at V and 4 bases at J, leaving 10 bases unmatched. The germline V gene encodes CDR1 SGHTA and CDR2 FQGTGA. The CDR3 sequence is 16 residues long. CDR3 nucleotides: TGTGCCAGCAGCCCCTATAGCGGGAGTGGCGCAGATACGCAGTATTTT. Its translation is CASSPYSGSGADTQYF.

This chain uses TRBV25-1 with TRBJ2-7, with TRBD1 identical over 11 bases. Germline CDR1 reads MGHDK; CDR2 reads SYGVNS. The CDR3 totals 17 residues. The V segment lost 2 bases and the J segment 5 bases; nucleotides outside the gene matches: 11. In DNA, the CDR3 is TGTGCCAGCAGTGAACGGGACAGGGGGGGAACGTACGACGAGCAGTACTTC. The encoded protein is CASSERDRGGTYDEQYF.

V is TRBV9 and J is TRBJ2-4; D gene unclear. Trimming stripped 4 bases from V and 8 bases from J, with 10 bases between. CDR1 and CDR2 (germline): SGDLS, YYNGEE. This CDR3 is 12 amino acids long. The CDR3, as DNA: TGTGCCAGCAGCCCCGGAAGGGACATTCAGTACTTC. It codes for CASSPGRDIQYF.

The chain couples TRBV30 to TRBJ1-4; the D is unclear. This CDR3 region has 19 residues. Germline V lookup: CDR1 GTSNPN, CDR2 SVGIG (reference sequence). V shed 0 bases and J shed 4 bases, with 24 bases lying between them. The CDR3 DNA follows: TGTGCCTGGAGTGTACCAAAACACACCACAAAATTCGGTAATGAAAAACTGTTTTTT. The encoded protein is CAWSVPKHTTKFGNEKLFF.

The chain carries TRBV11-2 and TRBJ1-5; D may be TRBD1 (6 bases). V was trimmed by 5 bases and J by 0 bases, leaving 11 bases between them. CDR1 is SGHAT, CDR2 FQNNGV, per germline. This CDR3 has 15 amino acids. The CDR3 nucleotides read TGTGCCAGCAGCCCGGGACAAGCTAGCAATCAGCCCCAGCATTTT. Translating it yields CASSPGQASNQPQHF.

The V and J genes are TRBV5-4 and TRBJ1-2; D is possibly TRBD1 (6 bases). Germline CDR1 reads SGHNT; CDR2 reads YYREEE (reference sequence). This CDR3 has 15 amino acids. Trimming took off 3 bases at V and 3 bases at J, with 15 bases between the two ends. This CDR3 is CASSWGRQEYYGYTF. Here the CDR3 DNA reads TGTGCCAGCAGCTGGGGACGACAGGAATACTATGGCTACACCTTC. The entire variable domain, with the rest obtained from reference TRBV5-4 and TRBJ1-2, is as follows: ETGVTQSPTHLIKTRGQQVTLRCSSQSGHNTVSWYQQALGQGPQFIFQYYREEENGRGNFPPRFSGLQFPNYSSELNVNALELDDSALYLCASSWGRQEYYGYTFGSGTRLTVV.

This clone came up a few times. The CDR3 here is CASSFGIEGTEAFF. The CDR3, as DNA: TGTGCCAGCAGCTTCGGTATCGAGGGGACTGAAGCTTTCTTT. The gene calls are TRBV5-6 and TRBJ1-1; perhaps TRBD1 as D (5 bases). Trimming cost V 2 bases and J 5 bases, with 13 bases left between them. Germline-derived CDR1 and CDR2 are SGHDT and YYEEEE. The CDR3 covers 14 residues.

The rearrangement uses TRBV24-1 and TRBJ2-2, with 15 nucleotides matching TRBD2. Trimming took 3 bases from V and 1 from J; bases not matched to a gene: 11. Per the germline V gene, CDR1 is KGHDR and CDR2 is SFDVKD. This CDR3 is built from 21 residues. The CDR3 bases are TGTGCCACCAGTGATCCGTCGGGGACTAGCGGGAGGCCCAAGAACACCGGGGAGCTGTTTTTT. Translated: CATSDPSGTSGRPKNTGELFF.

CDR3 amino acids: CASSSSPGAGRDEQFF. Written as DNA, the CDR3 is TGTGCCAGCTCATCTTCGCCGGGGGCAGGACGGGATGAGCAGTTCTTC. The chain couples TRBV18 to TRBJ2-1; the D call may be TRBD1 or TRBD2 (6 bases each). Germline loops: CDR1 KGHSH, CDR2 LQKENI. The CDR3 runs 16 residues. Trimming pared 5 bases from V and 8 bases from J, leaving 22 bases between. Using reference TRBV18 and TRBJ2-1 for the parts outside the CDR3, the full variable domain is NAGVMQNPRHLVRRRGQEARLRCSPMKGHSHVYWYRQLPEEGLKFMVYLQKENIIDESGMPKERFSAEFPKEGPSILRIQQVVRGDSAAYFCASSSSPGAGRDEQFFGPGTRLTVL.

The chain joins TRBV18 to TRBJ1-4; tentatively, D is TRBD1 (5 bases). Germline V gives CDR1 KGHSH, CDR2 LQKENI. This CDR3 has 15 amino acids. V lost 2 bases and J lost 0, with 7 bases in between. CDR3 sequence: CASSPVQATNEKLFF. In DNA, the CDR3 is TGTGCCAGCTCACCAGTACAGGCAACTAATGAAAAACTGTTTTTT. Full variable domain (missing parts from reference TRBV18 and TRBJ1-4): NAGVMQNPRHLVRRRGQEARLRCSPMKGHSHVYWYRQLPEEGLKFMVYLQKENIIDESGMPKERFSAEFPKEGPSILRIQQVVRGDSAAYFCASSPVQATNEKLFFGSGTQLSVL.

The chain employs TRBV4-2 and TRBJ1-6; 9 bases agree with TRBD1. CDR1 LGHNA and CDR2 YNFKEQ come from the germline V gene. CDR3 length: 16 residues. Unmatched junction bases numbered 7, after V lost 3 bases and J lost 7 bases. This CDR3 is CASSQGGTGPNSPLHF. The DNA for the CDR3 is TGTGCCAGCAGCCAGGGGGGGACAGGGCCCAATTCACCCCTCCACTTT.

The gene calls are TRBV5-1 and TRBJ2-2; 11 bases fit TRBD1. The V segment lost 4 bases and the J segment 6 bases; nucleotides outside the gene matches: 5. CDR1 SGHRS and CDR2 YFSETQ come from the germline V gene. The CDR3 consists of 15 residues. The CDR3 protein is CASSPGTGGSGELFF. The CDR3 DNA reads TGCGCCAGCAGCCCAGGGACAGGGGGATCCGGGGAGCTGTTTTTT.

V usage is TRBV10-2 and J usage is TRBJ2-7; D may be TRBD2 (5 bases). The CDR3 spans 13 residues. Deletions cut 1 base from V and 3 bases from J, with 7 bases between. CDR1 is WSHSY, CDR2 SAAADI, per germline. The CDR3 sequence is CASSEYAGYEQYF. The CDR3 DNA is TGCGCCAGCAGTGAGTACGCGGGCTACGAGCAGTACTTC.

The chain combines TRBV5-1 with TRBJ2-1; D is possibly TRBD2 (5 bases). The germline CDR1 and CDR2 sequences are SGHRS and YFSETQ. Trimming removed 0 bases from V and 0 bases from J, with 10 bases in between. The CDR3 is 16 amino acids. The CDR3 is CASSLGSGSSYNEQFF. CDR3 sequence (DNA): TGCGCCAGCAGCTTGGGATCGGGGAGCTCCTACAATGAGCAGTTCTTC.

The V gene is TRBV10-3, the J gene TRBJ2-5; TRBD1 might be the D (5 bases). Germline V lookup: CDR1 ENHRY, CDR2 SYGVKD. This CDR3 contains 16 residues. V lost 1 base to trimming and J lost 0 bases, with 12 bases between them. CDR3 loop: CAISEFKGQNQETQYF. The CDR3, as DNA: TGTGCCATCAGTGAGTTCAAGGGGCAGAACCAAGAGACCCAGTACTTC.

This clone was observed once. The chain carries TRBV18 and TRBJ2-3; TRBD2 matches at 10 bases. Looked up from germline, CDR1 is KGHSH and CDR2 is LQKENI. CDR3 size: 14 residues. Trimming removed 5 bases from V and 2 bases from J; junction bases left unmatched: 1. Here the CDR3 reads CASSGLADTDTQYF. As DNA, the CDR3 is TGTGCCAGCTCAGGACTAGCGGACACAGATACGCAGTATTTT.

The chain uses TRBV9 and TRBJ2-1; TRBD2 agrees at 15 bases. This CDR3 contains 22 residues. The germline V gene has CDR1 SGDLS and CDR2 YYNGEE. Losses at the gene ends were 4 bases for V and 0 bases for J; bases not matched to a gene: 17. CDR3 bases: TGTGCCAGCAGCCATAATACTTACCCGGGACTAGCGGGAGGAAGCTCCTACAATGAGCAGTTCTTC. As protein: CASSHNTYPGLAGGSSYNEQFF.

In this sample, this clone turned up once. The CDR3 DNA reads TGCGCCAGCAGCCAATCAACGGCGCGTGGCTACACCTTC. It codes for CASSQSTARGYTF. The chain recombines TRBV4-3 with TRBJ1-2; D ambiguous. There are 13 residues in the CDR3. V gave up 2 bases and J gave up 7 bases, with 11 bases separating them. Germline V lookup: CDR1 LGHNA, CDR2 YSLEER.

The J gene is TRBJ1-2, the V gene TRBV18, with D possibly TRBD1 on 6 matching bases. This CDR3 has 15 amino acids. The V and J ends lost 3 bases and 6 bases respectively, with 17 bases between them. The V gene's germline CDR1 is KGHSH and CDR2 LQKENI. CDR3 coding DNA: TGTGCCAGCTCACCGAATTCAGGGGACGTAGATGGCTACACCTTC. Protein sequence: CASSPNSGDVDGYTF. The complete variable domain, with remaining parts taken from reference TRBV18 and TRBJ1-2, reads NAGVMQNPRHLVRRRGQEARLRCSPMKGHSHVYWYRQLPEEGLKFMVYLQKENIIDESGMPKERFSAEFPKEGPSILRIQQVVRGDSAAYFCASSPNSGDVDGYTFGSGTRLTVV.